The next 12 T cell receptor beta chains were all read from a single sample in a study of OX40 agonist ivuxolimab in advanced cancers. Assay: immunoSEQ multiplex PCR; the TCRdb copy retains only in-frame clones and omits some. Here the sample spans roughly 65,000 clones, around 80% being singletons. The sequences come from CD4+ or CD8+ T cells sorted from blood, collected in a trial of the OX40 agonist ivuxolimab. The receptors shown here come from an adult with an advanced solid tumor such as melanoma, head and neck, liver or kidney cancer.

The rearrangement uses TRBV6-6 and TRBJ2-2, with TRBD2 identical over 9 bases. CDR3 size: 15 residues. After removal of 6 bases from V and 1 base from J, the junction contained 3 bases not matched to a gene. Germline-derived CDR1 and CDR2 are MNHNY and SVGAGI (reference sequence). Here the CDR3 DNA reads TGTGCCAGCAGCTTGACTAGCGGGAACACCGGGGAGCTGTTTTTT. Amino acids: CASSLTSGNTGELFF.

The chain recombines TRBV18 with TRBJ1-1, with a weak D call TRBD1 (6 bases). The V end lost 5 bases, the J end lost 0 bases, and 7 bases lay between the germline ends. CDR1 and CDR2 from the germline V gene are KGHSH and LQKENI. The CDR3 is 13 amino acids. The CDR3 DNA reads TGTGCCAGCTCAGGGGGCATGAACACTGAAGCTTTCTTT. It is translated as CASSGGMNTEAFF.

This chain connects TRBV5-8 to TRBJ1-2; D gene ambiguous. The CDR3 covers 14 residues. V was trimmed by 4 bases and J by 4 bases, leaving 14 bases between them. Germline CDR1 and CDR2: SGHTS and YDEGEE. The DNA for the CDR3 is TGTGCCAGCAGCCCCTATGACGGGGTCTATGGCTACACCTTC. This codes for CASSPYDGVYGYTF.

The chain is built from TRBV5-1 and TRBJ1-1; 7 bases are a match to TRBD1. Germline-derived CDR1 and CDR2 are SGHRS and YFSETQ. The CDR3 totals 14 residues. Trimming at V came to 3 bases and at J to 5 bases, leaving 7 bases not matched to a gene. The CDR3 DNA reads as TGCGCCAGCAGCTCACAGGGGCTAGGGACTGAAGCTTTCTTT. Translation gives CASSSQGLGTEAFF.

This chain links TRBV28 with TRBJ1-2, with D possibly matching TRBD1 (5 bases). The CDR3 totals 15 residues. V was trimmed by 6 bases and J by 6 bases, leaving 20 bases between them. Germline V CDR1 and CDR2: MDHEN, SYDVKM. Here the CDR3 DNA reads TGTGCCAGCAGCAACAACCCCCGGGGGATGGATGGCTACACCTTC. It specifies CASSNNPRGMDGYTF.

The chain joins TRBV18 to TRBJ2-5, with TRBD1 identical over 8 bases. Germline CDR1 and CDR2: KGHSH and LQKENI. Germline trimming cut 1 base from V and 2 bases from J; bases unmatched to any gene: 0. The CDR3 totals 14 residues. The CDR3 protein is CASSPRTGQETQYF. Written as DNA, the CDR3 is TGTGCCAGCTCACCACGGACAGGGCAAGAGACCCAGTACTTC.

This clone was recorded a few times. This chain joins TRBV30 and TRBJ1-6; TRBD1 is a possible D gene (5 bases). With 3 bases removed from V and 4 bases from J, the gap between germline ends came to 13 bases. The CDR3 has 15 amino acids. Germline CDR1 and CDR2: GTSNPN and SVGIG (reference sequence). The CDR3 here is CAWSGNPGYNSPLHF. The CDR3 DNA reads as TGTGCCTGGAGCGGTAACCCAGGGTATAATTCACCCCTCCACTTT.

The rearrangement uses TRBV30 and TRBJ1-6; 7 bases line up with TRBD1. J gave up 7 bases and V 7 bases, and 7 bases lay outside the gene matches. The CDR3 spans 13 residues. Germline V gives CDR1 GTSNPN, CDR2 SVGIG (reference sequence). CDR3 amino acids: CAFSGQRNSPLHF. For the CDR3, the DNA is TGTGCCTTTTCGGGACAGCGGAATTCACCCCTCCACTTT.

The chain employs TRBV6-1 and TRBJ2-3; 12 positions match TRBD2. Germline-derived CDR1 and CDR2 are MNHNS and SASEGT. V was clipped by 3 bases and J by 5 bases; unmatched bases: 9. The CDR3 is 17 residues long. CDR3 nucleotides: TGTGCCAGCAGTGACCGCCTACCGGGACTAGCGGGAGATACGCAGTATTTT. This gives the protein CASSDRLPGLAGDTQYF.

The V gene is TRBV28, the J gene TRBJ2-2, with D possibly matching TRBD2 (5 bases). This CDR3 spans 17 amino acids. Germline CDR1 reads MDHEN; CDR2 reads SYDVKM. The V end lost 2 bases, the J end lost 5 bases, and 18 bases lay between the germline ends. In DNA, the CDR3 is TGTGCCAGCAGTTTAAGGAGCGGAGGAGGTTTGACCGGGGAGCTGTTTTTT. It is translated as CASSLRSGGGLTGELFF.

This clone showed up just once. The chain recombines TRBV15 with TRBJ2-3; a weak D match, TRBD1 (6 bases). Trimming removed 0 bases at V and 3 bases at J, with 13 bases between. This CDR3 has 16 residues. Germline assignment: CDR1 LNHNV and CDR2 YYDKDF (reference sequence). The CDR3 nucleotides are TGTGCCACCAGCAGAGAGGGGGCTCGGGGTACAGATACGCAGTATTTT. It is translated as CATSREGARGTDTQYF.

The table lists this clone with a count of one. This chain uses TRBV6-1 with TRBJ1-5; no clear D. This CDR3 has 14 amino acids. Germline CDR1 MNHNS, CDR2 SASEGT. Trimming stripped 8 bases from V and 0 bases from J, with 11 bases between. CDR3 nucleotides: TGTGCCAGCCGGAGTCGGAATAGCAATCAGCCCCAGCATTTT. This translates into CASRSRNSNQPQHF.